The clone carrying this T cell receptor (beta chain) showed up just a few times. Its antigen is not known. V lost 2 bases and J lost 2; bases outside the gene matches: 7. CDR1 and CDR2 (germline): DFQATT, SNEGSKA (reference sequence). The CDR3 has 16 amino acids. A single record per CDR3 protein comes from TCRdb applying MiXCR to the RT-PCR reads. Counted here are hundreds of thousands of distinct CDR3 sequences, roughly 11% occurring once; the ten biggest clones make up roughly 12%. This entry comes from a study of response to subunit inactivated influenza vaccine. Study-wide points: After each seasonal influenza vaccination, few new T cells are recruited, the authors suggested.

This receptor was taken from a man in his fifties who received an inactivated influenza vaccine. J is TRBJ2-2 and V is TRBV20-1; 8 nucleotides match TRBD1. Material: PBMCs from blood, obtained 45 days after vaccination. CDR3 bases: TGCAGTGCTAGAAGTGCCGGACAGGGAAACACCGGGGAGCTGTTTTTT. The encoded protein is CSARSAGQGNTGELFF.